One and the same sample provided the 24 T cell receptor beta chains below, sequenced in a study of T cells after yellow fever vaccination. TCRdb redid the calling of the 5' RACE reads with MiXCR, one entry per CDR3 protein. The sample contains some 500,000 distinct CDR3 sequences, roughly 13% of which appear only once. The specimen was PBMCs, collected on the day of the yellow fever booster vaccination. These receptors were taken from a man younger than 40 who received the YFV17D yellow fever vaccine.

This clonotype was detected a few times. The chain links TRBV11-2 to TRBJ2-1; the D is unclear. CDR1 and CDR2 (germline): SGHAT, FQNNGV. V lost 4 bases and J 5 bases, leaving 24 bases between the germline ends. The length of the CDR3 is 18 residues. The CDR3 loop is CASSSSSASVGPDNEQFF. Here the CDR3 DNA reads TGTGCCAGCAGCTCCTCCTCGGCCTCCGTTGGCCCTGACAATGAGCAGTTCTTC.

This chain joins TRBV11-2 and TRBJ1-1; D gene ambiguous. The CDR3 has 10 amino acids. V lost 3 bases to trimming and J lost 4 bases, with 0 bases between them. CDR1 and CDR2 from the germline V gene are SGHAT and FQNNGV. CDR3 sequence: CASSFTEAFF. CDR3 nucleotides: TGTGCCAGCAGCTTCACTGAAGCTTTCTTT.

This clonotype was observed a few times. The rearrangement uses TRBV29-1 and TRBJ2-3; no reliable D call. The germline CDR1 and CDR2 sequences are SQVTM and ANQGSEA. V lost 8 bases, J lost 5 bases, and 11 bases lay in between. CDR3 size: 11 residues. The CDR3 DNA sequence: TGCAGCACTCCAGAGGAAGATACGCAGTATTTT. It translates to CSTPEEDTQYF.

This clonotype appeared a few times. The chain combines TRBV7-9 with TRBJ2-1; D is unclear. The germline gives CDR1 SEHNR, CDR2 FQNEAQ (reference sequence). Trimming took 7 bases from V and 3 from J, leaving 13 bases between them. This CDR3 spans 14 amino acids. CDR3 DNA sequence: TGTGCCAGCACCTCAATAGCTAACTACAATGAGCAGTTCTTC. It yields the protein CASTSIANYNEQFF. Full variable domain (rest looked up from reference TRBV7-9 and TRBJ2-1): DTGVSQNPRHKITKRGQNVTFRCDPISEHNRLYWYRQTLGQGPEFLTYFQNEAQLEKSRLLSDRFSAERPKGSFSTLEIQRTEQGDSAMYLCASTSIANYNEQFFGPGTRLTVL.

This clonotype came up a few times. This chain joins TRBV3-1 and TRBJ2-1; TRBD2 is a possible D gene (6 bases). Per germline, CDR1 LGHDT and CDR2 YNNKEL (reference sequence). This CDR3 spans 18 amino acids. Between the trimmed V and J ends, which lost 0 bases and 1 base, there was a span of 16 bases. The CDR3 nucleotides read TGTGCCAGCAGCCAAGAATCCTTCGGGAGTTGGTCCTACAATGAGCAGTTCTTC. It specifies CASSQESFGSWSYNEQFF.

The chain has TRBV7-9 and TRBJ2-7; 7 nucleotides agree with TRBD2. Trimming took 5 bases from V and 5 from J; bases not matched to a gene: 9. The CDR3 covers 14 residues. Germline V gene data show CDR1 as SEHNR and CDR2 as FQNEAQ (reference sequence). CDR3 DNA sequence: TGTGCCAGCAGCAGCCTCTATGGGGGGGACGAGCAGTACTTC. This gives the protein CASSSLYGGDEQYF.

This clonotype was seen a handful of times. CDR3: CASRSFGRGQNTEAFF. The CDR3 bases are TGCGCCAGCAGATCGTTTGGTAGGGGGCAGAACACTGAAGCTTTCTTT. The chain uses TRBV5-1 and TRBJ1-1, with 7 bases that match TRBD1. The CDR3 consists of 16 residues. In germline, CDR1 is SGHRS, CDR2 YFSETQ. J gave up 1 base and V 5 bases, and 11 bases lay outside the gene matches. Together with reference TRBV5-1 and TRBJ1-1, the CDR3 gives the full variable domain: KAGVTQTPRYLIKTRGQQVTLSCSPISGHRSVSWYQQTPGQGLQFLFEYFSETQRNKGNFPGRFSGRQFSNSRSEMNVSTLELGDSALYLCASRSFGRGQNTEAFFGQGTRLTVV.

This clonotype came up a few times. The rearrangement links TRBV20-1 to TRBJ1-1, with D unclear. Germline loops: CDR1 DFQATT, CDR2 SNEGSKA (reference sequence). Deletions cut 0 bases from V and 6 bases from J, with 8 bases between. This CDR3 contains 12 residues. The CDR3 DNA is TGCAGTGCTAGAGAAACAGTTTCTGAAGCTTTCTTT. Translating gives CSARETVSEAFF.

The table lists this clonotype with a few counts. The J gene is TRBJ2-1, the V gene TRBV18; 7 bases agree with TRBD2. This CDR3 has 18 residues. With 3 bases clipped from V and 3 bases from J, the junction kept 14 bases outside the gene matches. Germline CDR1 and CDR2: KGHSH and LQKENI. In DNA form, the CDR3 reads TGTGCCAGCTCACCCGAATCCATTACTAGCGTTGGCTACAATGAGCAGTTCTTC. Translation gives CASSPESITSVGYNEQFF.

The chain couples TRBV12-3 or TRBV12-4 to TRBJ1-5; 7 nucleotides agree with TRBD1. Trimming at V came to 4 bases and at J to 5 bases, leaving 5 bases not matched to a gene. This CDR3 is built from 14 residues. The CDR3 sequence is CASSYDRAYQPQHF. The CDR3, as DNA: TGTGCCAGCAGTTACGACAGGGCTTATCAGCCCCAGCATTTT.

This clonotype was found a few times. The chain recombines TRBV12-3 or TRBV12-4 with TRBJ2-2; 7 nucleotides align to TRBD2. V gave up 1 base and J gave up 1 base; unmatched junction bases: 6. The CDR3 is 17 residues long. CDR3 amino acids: CASSLGGGIGNTGELFF. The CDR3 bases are TGTGCCAGCAGTTTAGGCGGGGGTATCGGGAACACCGGGGAGCTGTTTTTT.

The CDR3 sequence is CASSLTGDMNTEAFF. CDR3 coding DNA: TGTGCCAGCAGCTTGACCGGGGACATGAACACTGAAGCTTTCTTT. This chain connects TRBV5-8 to TRBJ1-1, with D possibly TRBD1 on 6 matching bases. The germline V gene has CDR1 SGHTS and CDR2 YDEGEE. The CDR3 has 15 amino acids. The ends were cut back, 1 base at V and 0 bases at J, with 10 bases in the middle.

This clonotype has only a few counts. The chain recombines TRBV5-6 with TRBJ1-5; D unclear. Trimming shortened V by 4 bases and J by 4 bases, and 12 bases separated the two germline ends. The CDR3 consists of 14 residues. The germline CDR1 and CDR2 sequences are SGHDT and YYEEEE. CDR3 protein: CASSADGRNQPQHF. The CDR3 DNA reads TGTGCCAGCAGCGCGGACGGGAGAAATCAGCCCCAGCATTTT.

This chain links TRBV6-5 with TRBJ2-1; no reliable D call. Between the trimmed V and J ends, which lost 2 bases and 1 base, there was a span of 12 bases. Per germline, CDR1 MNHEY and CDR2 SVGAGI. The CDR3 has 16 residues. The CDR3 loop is CASSYQQTISYNEQFF. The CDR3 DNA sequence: TGTGCCAGCAGTTACCAGCAAACGATTTCCTACAATGAGCAGTTCTTC.

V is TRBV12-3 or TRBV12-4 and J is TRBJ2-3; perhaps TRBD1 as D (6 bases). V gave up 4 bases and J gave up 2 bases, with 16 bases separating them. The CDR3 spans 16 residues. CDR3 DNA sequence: TGTGCCAGCAGTTCAGGGGATAGCTTTTCCACAGATACGCAGTATTTT. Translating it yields CASSSGDSFSTDTQYF.

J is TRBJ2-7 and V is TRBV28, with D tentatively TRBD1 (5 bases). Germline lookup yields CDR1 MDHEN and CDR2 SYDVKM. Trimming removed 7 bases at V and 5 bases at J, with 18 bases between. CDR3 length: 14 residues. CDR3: CASIAGQGYNEQYF. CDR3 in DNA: TGTGCCAGCATTGCTGGGCAGGGCTACAACGAGCAGTACTTC. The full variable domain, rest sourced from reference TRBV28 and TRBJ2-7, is DVKVTQSSRYLVKRTGEKVFLECVQDMDHENMFWYRQDPGLGLRLIYFSYDVKMKEKGDIPEGYSVSREKKERFSLILESASTNQTSMYLCASIAGQGYNEQYFGPGTRLTVT.

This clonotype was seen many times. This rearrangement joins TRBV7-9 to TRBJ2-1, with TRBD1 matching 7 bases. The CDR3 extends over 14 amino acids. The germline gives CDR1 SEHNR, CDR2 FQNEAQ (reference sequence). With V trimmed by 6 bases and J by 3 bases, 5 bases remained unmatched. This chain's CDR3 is CASRPGQNYNEQFF. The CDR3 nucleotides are TGTGCCAGCAGACCGGGACAGAACTACAATGAGCAGTTCTTC.

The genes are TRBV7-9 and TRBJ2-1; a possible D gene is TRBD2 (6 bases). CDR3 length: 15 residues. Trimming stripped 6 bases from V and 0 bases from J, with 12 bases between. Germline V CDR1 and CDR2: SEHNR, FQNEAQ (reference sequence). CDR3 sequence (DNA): TGTGCCAGCAGTCCCAGCGGGTACTCCTACAATGAGCAGTTCTTC. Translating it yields CASSPSGYSYNEQFF.

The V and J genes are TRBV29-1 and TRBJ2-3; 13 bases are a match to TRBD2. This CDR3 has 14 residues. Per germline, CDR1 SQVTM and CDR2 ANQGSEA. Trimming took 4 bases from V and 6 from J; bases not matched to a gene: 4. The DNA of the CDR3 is TGCAGCGTTGCACTAGCGGGAGGGTTCGATACGCAGTATTTT. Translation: CSVALAGGFDTQYF.

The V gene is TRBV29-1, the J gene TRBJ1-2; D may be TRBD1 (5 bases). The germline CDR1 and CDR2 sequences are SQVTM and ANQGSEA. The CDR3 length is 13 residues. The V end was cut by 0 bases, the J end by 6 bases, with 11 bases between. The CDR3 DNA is TGCAGCGTTGAAGATCATACAGGACATGGCTACACCTTC. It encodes CSVEDHTGHGYTF.

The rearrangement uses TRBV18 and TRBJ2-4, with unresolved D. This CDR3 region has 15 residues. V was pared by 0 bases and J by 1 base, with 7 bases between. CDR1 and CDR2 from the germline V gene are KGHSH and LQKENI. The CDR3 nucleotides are TGTGCCAGCTCACCACCGTCAAGGGCCAAAAACATTCAGTACTTC. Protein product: CASSPPSRAKNIQYF.

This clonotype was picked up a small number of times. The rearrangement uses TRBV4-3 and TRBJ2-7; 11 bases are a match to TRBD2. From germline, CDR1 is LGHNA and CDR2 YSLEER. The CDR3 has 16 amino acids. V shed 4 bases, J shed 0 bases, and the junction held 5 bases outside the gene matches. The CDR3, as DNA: TGCGCCAGCAGCCGCGTACTAGCGGGAGACTCCTACGAGCAGTACTTC. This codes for CASSRVLAGDSYEQYF.

The CDR3 region has the DNA TGCTGCGCTAGTATACTAGCGGGAGCCCAGGGCGTACACGAGCAGTACTTC. This sequence encodes CCASILAGAQGVHEQYF. This rearrangement joins TRBV20-1 to TRBJ2-7, with 11 bases that match TRBD2. The germline V gene encodes CDR1 DFQATT and CDR2 SNEGSKA (reference sequence). The CDR3 is 17 amino acids.

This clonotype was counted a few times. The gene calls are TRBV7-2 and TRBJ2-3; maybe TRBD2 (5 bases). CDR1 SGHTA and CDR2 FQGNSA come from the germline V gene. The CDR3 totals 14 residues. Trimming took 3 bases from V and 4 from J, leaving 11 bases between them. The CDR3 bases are TGTGCCAGCAGCTTTGGCGGGCACGCAGATACGCAGTATTTT. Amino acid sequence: CASSFGGHADTQYF.